This T cell receptor beta chain emerged from a study of technical replicates of blood from a handful of donors (dated by TCRdb to about 2017). Libraries were prepared through the immunoSEQ multiplex PCR assay. As stored in TCRdb, this immuneACCESS dataset retains in-frame rearrangements with V and J assigned. A fraction of the clones does not appear; measured against another copy, unresolved V genes explain less than half of the discrepancy, and the remainder lacks a known reason. This sample has approximately 76,000 clones in its table, and 90% to 95% of those were observed once. Less than 0.3% of the sample is taken by the ten largest. The CDR3 sequence holds 15 residues, the cysteine and phenylalanine included. CDR3 DNA is the only sequence kept; it has 45 bases, read in frame from the first base. Unmatched junction bases come to 10, with V trimmed by 6 bases and J by 3 bases. Sequences MNHNS (CDR1) and SASEGT (CDR2) are obtained from the germline V gene.

With respect to this clone: Its antigen specificity is not known. The input lacks base qualities; no much larger clone sits a single base away.

The source material was T cells isolated from PBMCs. The chain is assembled from TRBV6-1 and TRBJ2-7; the junction holds 8 bases that match TRBD1. The TCR comes from a human donor in good health. The nucleotides are TGTGCCAGCAGACCCGACAGGGGTTTACTCTACGAGCAGTACTTC. It translates as CASRPDRGLLYEQYF.